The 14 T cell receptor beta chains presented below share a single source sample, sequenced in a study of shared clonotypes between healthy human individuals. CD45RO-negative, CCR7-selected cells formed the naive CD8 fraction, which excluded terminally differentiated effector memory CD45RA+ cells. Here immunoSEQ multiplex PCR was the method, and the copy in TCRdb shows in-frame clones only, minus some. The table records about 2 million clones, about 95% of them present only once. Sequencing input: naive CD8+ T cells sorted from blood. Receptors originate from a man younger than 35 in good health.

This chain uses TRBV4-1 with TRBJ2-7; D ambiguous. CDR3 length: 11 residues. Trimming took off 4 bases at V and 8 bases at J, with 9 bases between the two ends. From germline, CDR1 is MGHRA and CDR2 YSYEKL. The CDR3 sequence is CASSRAGKQYF. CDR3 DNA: TGCGCCAGCAGCCGGGCCGGAAAGCAGTACTTC.

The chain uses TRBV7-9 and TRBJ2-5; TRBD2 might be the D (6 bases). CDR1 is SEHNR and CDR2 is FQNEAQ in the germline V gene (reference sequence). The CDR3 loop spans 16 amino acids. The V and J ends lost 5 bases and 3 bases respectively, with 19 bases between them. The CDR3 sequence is CASSPPSWAGKETQYF. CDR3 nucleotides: TGTGCCAGCAGCCCACCCTCCTGGGCGGGGAAAGAGACCCAGTACTTC.

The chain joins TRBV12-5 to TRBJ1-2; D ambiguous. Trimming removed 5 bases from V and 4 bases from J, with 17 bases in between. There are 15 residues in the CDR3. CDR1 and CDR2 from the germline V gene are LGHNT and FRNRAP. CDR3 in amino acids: CASGEELRIVYGYTF. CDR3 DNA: TGTGCTAGTGGTGAGGAACTACGGATAGTCTATGGCTACACCTTC.

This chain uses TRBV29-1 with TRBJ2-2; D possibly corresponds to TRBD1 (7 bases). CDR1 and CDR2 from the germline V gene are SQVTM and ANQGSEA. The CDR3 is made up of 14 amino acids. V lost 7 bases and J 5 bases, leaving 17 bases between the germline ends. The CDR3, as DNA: TGCAGCGCCCGTGGAGCAGGGGGGACCGGGGAGCTGTTTTTT. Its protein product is CSARGAGGTGELFF.

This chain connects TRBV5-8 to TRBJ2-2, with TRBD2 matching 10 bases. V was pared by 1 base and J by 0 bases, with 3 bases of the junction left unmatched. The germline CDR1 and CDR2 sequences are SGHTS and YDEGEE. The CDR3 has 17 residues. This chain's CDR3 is CASSLTSGVANTGELFF. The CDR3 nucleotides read TGTGCCAGCAGCTTGACTAGCGGGGTGGCGAACACCGGGGAGCTGTTTTTT. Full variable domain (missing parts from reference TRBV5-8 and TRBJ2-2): EAGVTQSPTHLIKTRGQQATLRCSPISGHTSVYWYQQALGLGLQFLLWYDEGEERNRGNFPPRFSGRQFPNYSSELNVNALELEDSALYLCASSLTSGVANTGELFFGEGSRLTVL.

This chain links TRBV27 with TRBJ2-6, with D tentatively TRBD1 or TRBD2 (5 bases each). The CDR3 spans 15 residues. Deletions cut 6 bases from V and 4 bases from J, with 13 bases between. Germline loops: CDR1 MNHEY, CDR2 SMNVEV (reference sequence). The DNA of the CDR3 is TGTGCCAGCAGCTCCCCAGGGACCGGGGCCAACGTCCTGACTTTC. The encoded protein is CASSSPGTGANVLTF.

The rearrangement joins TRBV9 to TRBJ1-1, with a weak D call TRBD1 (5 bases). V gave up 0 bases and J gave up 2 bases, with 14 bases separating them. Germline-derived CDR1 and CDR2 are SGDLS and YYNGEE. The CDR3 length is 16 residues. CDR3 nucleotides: TGTGCCAGCAGCGTAGCTGGGGGGAATCTCAACACTGAAGCTTTCTTT. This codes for CASSVAGGNLNTEAFF.

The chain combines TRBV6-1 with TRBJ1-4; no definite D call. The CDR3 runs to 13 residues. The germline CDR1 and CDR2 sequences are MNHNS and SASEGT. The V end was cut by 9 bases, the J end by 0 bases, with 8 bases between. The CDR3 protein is CARGGPTNEKLFF. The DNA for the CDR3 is TGTGCCAGAGGCGGACCAACTAATGAAAAACTGTTTTTT.

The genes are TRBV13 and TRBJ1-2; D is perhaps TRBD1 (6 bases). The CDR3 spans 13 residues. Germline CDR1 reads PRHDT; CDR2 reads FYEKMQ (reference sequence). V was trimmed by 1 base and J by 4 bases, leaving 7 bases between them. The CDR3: CASSLAGVYGYTF. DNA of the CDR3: TGTGCCAGCAGCTTAGCAGGGGTCTATGGCTACACCTTC. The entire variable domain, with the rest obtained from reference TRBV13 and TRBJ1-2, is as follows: AAGVIQSPRHLIKEKRETATLKCYPIPRHDTVYWYQQGPGQDPQFLISFYEKMQSDKGSIPDRFSAQQFSDYHSELNMSSLELGDSALYFCASSLAGVYGYTFGSGTRLTVV.

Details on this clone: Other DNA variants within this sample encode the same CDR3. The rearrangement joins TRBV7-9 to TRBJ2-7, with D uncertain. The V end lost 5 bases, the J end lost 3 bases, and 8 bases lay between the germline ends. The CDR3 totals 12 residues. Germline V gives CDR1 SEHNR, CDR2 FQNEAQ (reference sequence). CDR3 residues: CASSGQSYEQYF. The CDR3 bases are TGTGCCAGCAGCGGTCAGAGCTACGAGCAGTACTTC.

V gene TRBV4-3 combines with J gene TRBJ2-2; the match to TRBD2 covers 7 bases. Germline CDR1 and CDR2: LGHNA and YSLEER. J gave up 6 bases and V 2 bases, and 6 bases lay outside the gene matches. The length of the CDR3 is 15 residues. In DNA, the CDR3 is TGCGCCAGCAGCCAATGGGTGAGCGGGGCCGGGGAGCTGTTTTTT. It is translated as CASSQWVSGAGELFF.

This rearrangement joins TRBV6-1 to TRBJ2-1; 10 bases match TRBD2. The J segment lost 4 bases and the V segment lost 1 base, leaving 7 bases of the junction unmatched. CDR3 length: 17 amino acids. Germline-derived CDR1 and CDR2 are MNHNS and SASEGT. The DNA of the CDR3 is TGTGCCAGCAGTGAAGGGGCTAGCGGGAGTTCGTACAATGAGCAGTTCTTC. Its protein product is CASSEGASGSSYNEQFF.

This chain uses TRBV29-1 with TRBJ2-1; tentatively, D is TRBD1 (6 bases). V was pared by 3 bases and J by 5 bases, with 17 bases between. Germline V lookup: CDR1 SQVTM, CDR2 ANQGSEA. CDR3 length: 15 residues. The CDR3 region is CSVDLRGTVHNEQFF. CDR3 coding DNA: TGCAGCGTTGATTTAAGGGGGACGGTCCACAATGAGCAGTTCTTC.

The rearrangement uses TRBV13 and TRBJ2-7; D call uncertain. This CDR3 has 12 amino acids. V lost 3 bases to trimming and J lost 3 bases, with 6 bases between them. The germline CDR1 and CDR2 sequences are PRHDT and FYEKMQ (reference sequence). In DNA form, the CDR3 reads TGTGCCAGCAGCTTTGACGACTACGAGCAGTACTTC. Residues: CASSFDDYEQYF. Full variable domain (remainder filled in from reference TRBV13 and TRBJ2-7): AAGVIQSPRHLIKEKRETATLKCYPIPRHDTVYWYQQGPGQDPQFLISFYEKMQSDKGSIPDRFSAQQFSDYHSELNMSSLELGDSALYFCASSFDDYEQYFGPGTRLTVT.